This T cell receptor (beta chain) appears in the sequencing data of a study of CD8 T cells in Susac syndrome (dated by TCRdb to between 2017 and 2020). A note on the overall study: Repertoire sequencing was used to test whether CD8+ T cell activation and differentiation in Susac syndrome was antigen driven.

Unmatched junction bases come to 2, with V trimmed by 4 bases and J by 7 bases. The germline V gene (reference sequence) sets CDR1 to LNHDA and CDR2 to SQIVND. There are 13 amino acids in the CDR3, from cysteine to phenylalanine inclusive. Only the CDR3 DNA stays, 39 bases, in frame from base 1. On this clonotype itself: This clone's antigen is unknown. It has no much larger one-base neighbor in the sample; base qualities were not kept.

Broader findings and caveats from the paper: The number of individuals in the TCR sequencing and HLA analysis was recognized as being relatively small.

RNA was extracted using the RNeasy kit, and roughly 0.5 to 1 microgram was reverse transcribed with random hexamers. TCR beta CDR3 regions were amplified with the immunoSEQ multiplex PCR assay covering 54 Vbeta and 13 Jbeta segments. PCR amplification bias was corrected using a synthetic template baseline for primer optimization and computational correction. From the authors' description of their analysis: Reads were annotated to V, D and J genes according to IMGT and were analyzed with immunoSEQ Analyzer, with only productive sequences retained. To calculate clonality, Shannon entropy was normalized by log2 of the number of productive unique sequences and then subtracted from one. For each patient and control, public and private clones were evaluated among the 100 most prevalent clones. Clones were defined as Susac-specific when absent from the healthy and MS cohorts, from about 970 published viral clones and from other ImmuneACCESS disease sequences. TCRdb handled the public reads itself, with Q25 trimming in fastp and clone calling in MiXCR, and kept productive beta chains. Identical CDR3 protein sequences are pooled into one entry, listed with their most common genes and DNA. For this entry, the V and J calls and clone size follow TCRdb and not the study's own pipeline. Recorded for this sample are some 99,000 distinct CDR3 sequences; about 95% of them occurred a single time. Of the sample, more than 0.095% falls within the top ten clones.

Peripheral blood CD8+ and CD4+ T cells from healthy donors, Susac syndrome patients and multiple sclerosis patients were profiled using high-throughput TCR beta sequencing. Healthy donors were included as age- and sex-matched controls. Bulk CD8+ and CD4+ T cells were purified magnetically by negative isolation, whereas CD8+ TEMRA cells were enriched by FACS. Blood was drawn into EDTA tubes, processed within 24 hours, and PBMCs were isolated by density gradient centrifugation. PBMCs intended for TCR sequencing were cryopreserved in liquid nitrogen and were subsequently thawed in a 37 degrees C water bath. Purity of sorted or isolated CD4+, CD8+ and CD8+ TEMRA cells was at least 90%.

The sequence was obtained from a human donor in good health. Material for sequencing was CD4+ T cells from PBMCs. The receptor chain draws on TRBV19 and TRBJ2-1; the junction holds 9 bases that match TRBD1. The CDR3 region: CASSKGQGNEQFF. The sequenced DNA is TGTGCCAGTAGTAAGGGACAGGGAAATGAGCAGTTCTTC.